Listed below are T cell receptor beta chains from one sample, sequenced in a study of blood T cells in healthy people across ages. TCRdb re-called the 5' RACE reads through MiXCR, storing one row per CDR3 protein. The sample has about 1 million distinct CDR3 sequences; over 35% are singletons. Sequencing used blood. The source of these receptors is a woman aged 55-69 years in good health. Both conserved end residues are part of each CDR3. A D gene is named only where the DNA matches it firmly. Where a row states a size, it is once, few, many or the class of an expanded clone; other rows omit it.

TRBJ2-1 | TRBV6-1 | . | . | TGTGCCAGCAGTGAAACTCGGCAGGCCGGCACAAGTAAGCAGTTCTTC | CASSETRQAGTSKQFF
TRBJ2-7 | TRBV4-2 | . | . | TGTGCCAGCAGCCCCGCGACTGCTTCCTACGAGCAGTACTTC | CASSPATASYEQYF
TRBJ1-1 | TRBV7-2 | . | . | TGTGCCAGCAGCTTATTAGGGGCTCGGGAGGCTTTCTTT | CASSLLGAREAFF
TRBJ2-5 | TRBV25-1 | . | . | TGTGCCAGCAGTAGCAGGGGGGCGCTTGAGACCCAGTACTTC | CASSSRGALETQYF
TRBJ2-7 | TRBV5-1 | TRBD2 | few | TGCGCCAGCAGCATCGGACTAGCGGAATACGAGCAGTACTTC | CASSIGLAEYEQYF
TRBJ2-2 | TRBV6-2/TRBV6-3 | TRBD1 | few | TGTGCCAGCAGAGCGGTGTGGGGACAGTTAAACACCGGGGAGCTGTTTTTT | CASRAVWGQLNTGELFF
TRBJ2-7 | TRBV6-6 | . | few | TGTGCCAGCAGCGACAGCCAGGGCAAGACCGAGCAGTACTTC | CASSDSQGKTEQYF
TRBJ2-4 | TRBV14 | . | . | TGTGCCAGCAGCCAAGGGCCACGGGAGAGGACCAAAAACATTCAGTACTTC | CASSQGPRERTKNIQYF
TRBJ2-7 | TRBV14 | TRBD2 | few | TGTGCCAGCAGCACGGGGCGGACTAGCGGGCCTTCCTACGAGCAGTACTTC | CASSTGRTSGPSYEQYF
TRBJ2-3 | TRBV6-6 | TRBD2 | . | TGTGCCAGTGCGGGGGGGGCGGGAGATCCTCAAGATACGCAGTATTTT | CASAGGAGDPQDTQYF
TRBJ1-1 | TRBV21-1 | . | . | TGTGCCAGCAGCAAGATGAGGAAACTGAACACTGAAGCTTTCTTT | CASSKMRKLNTEAFF
TRBJ1-6 | TRBV15 | TRBD1 | few | TGTGCCACCAGCAGACGTTCCGGGACAGGGGTTATACCCCTCCACTTT | CATSRRSGTGVIPLHF
TRBJ2-7 | TRBV10-3 | TRBD2 | . | TGTGCCATCCTCACCGCGGGACTAGCGGGAGTCTACGAGCAGTACTTC | CAILTAGLAGVYEQYF
TRBJ2-7 | TRBV18 | . | . | TGTGCCAGCTCACGGGCCACAGGGCCCTACGAGCAGTACTTC | CASSRATGPYEQYF
TRBJ2-3 | TRBV14 | . | . | TGTGCCAGCAGCCAAGATGTACGATTCACAGATACGCAGTATTTT | CASSQDVRFTDTQYF
TRBJ2-7 | TRBV5-1 | . | few | TGCGCCAGCAGCTTGAGGGACGGAAAATACGAGCAGTACTTC | CASSLRDGKYEQYF
TRBJ2-5 | TRBV3-1 | TRBD1 | . | TGTGCCAGCAGCCAGGGGACAGGGGGCGCAACCCTCTCTCAGCAGTACTTC | CASSQGTGGATLSQQYF
TRBJ2-3 | TRBV5-1 | . | . | TGCGCCAGCAGCCCTCAGGGGCCGAGCACAGATACGCAGTATTTT | CASSPQGPSTDTQYF
TRBJ1-1 | TRBV4-2 | . | . | TGTGCCAGCAGCCAAGAGTCCGAAGCTTTCTTT | CASSQESEAFF
TRBJ2-3 | TRBV5-5 | TRBD1 | . | TGTGCCAGCGGCTGGGACAGGAGGAGCACAGATACGCAGTATTTT | CASGWDRRSTDTQYF